This T cell receptor (beta chain) was identified during a study of patients and donors after allogeneic stem cell transplantation. TCRdb reprocessed the RT-PCR reads with MiXCR, giving one entry per CDR3 protein. This table holds 410,000 or so distinct CDR3 sequences, under 20% found once. Per the germline V gene, CDR1 is LGHNT and CDR2 is FRNRAP. The V gene end was trimmed by 8 bases and the J gene end by 1 base; junction bases not matched to a gene: 2. CDR3 length: 12 residues. This receptor was taken from a human donor who was either an allogeneic HSCT recipient or a stem cell or donor lymphocyte infusion donor (not recorded which). It is not recorded whose cells these are; they may come from a transplant donor. Sequences were obtained from blood, either unsorted or a sorted T cell fraction (not recorded which). This sequence joins TRBV12-5 and TRBJ2-7; 7 bases map to TRBD1. CDR3 sequence reads: CASLGQSYEQYF. Written as DNA, the CDR3 is TGTGCTAGTCTGGGACAGTCCTACGAGCAGTACTTC.